This T cell receptor (beta chain) stems from a study of shared clonotypes between healthy human individuals. Clones were sequenced by immunoSEQ multiplex PCR, and TCRdb holds only the in-frame ones, with some missing. The sample has roughly 2.5 million clones, 90% to 95% seen once. The germline V gene has CDR1 SGDLS and CDR2 YYNGEE. Trimming took 0 bases from V and 3 from J; bases not matched to a gene: 3. The CDR3 extends over 14 amino acids. Source material: naive CD4+ T cells sorted from blood. Subset in this sample: CD45RA+ positively selected. The V and J genes are TRBV9 and TRBJ2-7, with 7 bases fitting TRBD2. This sequence was found in a man in his late teens or twenties in good health. The CDR3 reads CASSVGLANYEQYF. CDR3 nucleotide sequence: TGTGCCAGCAGCGTAGGACTAGCCAACTACGAGCAGTACTTC.